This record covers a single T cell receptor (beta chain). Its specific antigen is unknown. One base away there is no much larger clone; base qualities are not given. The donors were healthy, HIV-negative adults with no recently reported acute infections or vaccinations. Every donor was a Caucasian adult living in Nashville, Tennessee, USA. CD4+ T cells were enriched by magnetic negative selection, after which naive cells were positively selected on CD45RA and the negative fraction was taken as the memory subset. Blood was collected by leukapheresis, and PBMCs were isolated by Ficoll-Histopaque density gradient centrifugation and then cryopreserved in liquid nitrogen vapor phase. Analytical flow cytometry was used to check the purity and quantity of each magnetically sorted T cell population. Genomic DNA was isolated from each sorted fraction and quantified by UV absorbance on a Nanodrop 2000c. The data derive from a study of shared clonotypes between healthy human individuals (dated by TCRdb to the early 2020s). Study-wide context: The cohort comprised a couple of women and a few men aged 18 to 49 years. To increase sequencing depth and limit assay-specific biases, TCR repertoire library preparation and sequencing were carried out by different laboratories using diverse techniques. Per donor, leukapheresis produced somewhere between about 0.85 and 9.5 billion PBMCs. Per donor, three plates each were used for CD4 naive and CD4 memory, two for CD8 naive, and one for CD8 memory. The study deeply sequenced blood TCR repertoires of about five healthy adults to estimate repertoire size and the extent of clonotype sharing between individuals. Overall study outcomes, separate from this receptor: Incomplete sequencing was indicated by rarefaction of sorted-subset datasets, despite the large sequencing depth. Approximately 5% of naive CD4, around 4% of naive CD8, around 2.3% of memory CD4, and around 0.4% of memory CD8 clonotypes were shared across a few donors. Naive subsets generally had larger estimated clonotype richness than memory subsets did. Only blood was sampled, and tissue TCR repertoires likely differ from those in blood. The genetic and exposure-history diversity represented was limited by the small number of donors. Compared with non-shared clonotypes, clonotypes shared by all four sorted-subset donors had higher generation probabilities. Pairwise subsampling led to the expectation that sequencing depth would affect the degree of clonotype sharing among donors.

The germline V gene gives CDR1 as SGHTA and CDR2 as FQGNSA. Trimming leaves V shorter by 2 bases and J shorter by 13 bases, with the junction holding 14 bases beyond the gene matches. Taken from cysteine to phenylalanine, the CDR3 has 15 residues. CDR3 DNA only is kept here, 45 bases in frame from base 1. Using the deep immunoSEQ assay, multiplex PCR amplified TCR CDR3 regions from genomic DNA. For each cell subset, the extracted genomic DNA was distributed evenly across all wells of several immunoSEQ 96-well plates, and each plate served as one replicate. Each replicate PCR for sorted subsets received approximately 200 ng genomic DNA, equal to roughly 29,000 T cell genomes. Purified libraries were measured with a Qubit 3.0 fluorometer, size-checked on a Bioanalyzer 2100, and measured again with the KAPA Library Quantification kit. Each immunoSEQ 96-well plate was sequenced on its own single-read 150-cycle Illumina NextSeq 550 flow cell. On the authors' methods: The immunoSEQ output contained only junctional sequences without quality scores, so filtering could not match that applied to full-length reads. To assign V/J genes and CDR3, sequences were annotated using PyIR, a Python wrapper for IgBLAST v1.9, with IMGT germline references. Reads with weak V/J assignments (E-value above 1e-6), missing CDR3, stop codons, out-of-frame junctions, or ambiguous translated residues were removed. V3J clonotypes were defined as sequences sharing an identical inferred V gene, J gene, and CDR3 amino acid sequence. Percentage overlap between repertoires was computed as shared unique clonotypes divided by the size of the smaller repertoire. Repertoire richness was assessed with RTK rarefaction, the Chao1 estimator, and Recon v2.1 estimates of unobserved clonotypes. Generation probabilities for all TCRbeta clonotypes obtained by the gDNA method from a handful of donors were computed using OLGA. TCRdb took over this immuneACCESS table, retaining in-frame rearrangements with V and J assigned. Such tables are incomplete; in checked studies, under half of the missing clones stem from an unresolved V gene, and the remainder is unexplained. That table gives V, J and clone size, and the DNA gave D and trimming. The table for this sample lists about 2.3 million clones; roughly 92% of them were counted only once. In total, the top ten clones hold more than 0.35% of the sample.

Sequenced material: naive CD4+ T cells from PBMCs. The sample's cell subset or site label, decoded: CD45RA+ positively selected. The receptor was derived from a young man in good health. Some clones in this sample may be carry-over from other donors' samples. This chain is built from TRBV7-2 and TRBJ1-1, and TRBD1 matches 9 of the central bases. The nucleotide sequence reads TGTGCCAGCAGCTTACTTAACTCGGACAGGGGAAAGGATTTCTTT. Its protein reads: CASSLLNSDRGKDFF.